Listed below are T cell receptor beta chains from one sample, sequenced in a study of cytomegalovirus exposure and HLA in healthy donors. TCRdb's copy holds only in-frame clones and misses some; the assay was immunoSEQ multiplex PCR. The sample lists approximately 91,000 clones; 69% were seen once. Sequenced sample: PBMCs. The origin of the receptors is a female donor in good health and CMV-seronegative. CDR3s include the opening cysteine and the closing phenylalanine or tryptophan. Fields, in order: J gene, V gene, CDR3 length, D gene, CDR3 protein, CDR3 DNA. The D gene is left open where the match is weak.

>TRBJ2-7|TRBV6-5|15|TRBD1
CASSFRTGGNYEQYF
TGTGCCAGCAGTTTTCGGACAGGGGGGAATTACGAGCAGTACTTC
>TRBJ1-1|TRBV4-1|15|NA
CASSQLYGEATEAFF
TGTGCCAGCAGCCAACTGTACGGGGAGGCCACTGAAGCTTTCTTT
>TRBJ2-7|TRBV6-5|14|TRBD1
CASSQMTGTYEQYF
TGTGCCAGCAGTCAGATGACAGGGACCTACGAGCAGTACTTC
>TRBJ1-2|TRBV19|13|NA
CASSPTANYGYTF
TGTGCCAGTAGTCCAACAGCTAACTATGGCTACACCTTC
>TRBJ2-1|TRBV4-1|16|TRBD2
CASSQGLAGSYNEQFF
TGCGCCAGCAGCCAAGGACTAGCGGGATCCTACAATGAGCAGTTCTTC
>TRBJ1-2|TRBV27|14|TRBD1
CASSLYKQTGRYTF
TGTGCCAGCAGTTTATACAAACAGACAGGGAGATACACCTTC
>TRBJ2-6|TRBV4-2|16|TRBD2
CASSQREGNGANVLTF
TGTGCCAGCAGCCAACGGGAGGGCAATGGGGCCAACGTCCTGACTTTC
>TRBJ2-7|TRBV25-1|14|TRBD2
CASSRTSGAYEQYF
TGTGCCAGCAGCCGGACTAGCGGGGCCTACGAGCAGTACTTC
>TRBJ1-1|TRBV7-3|12|TRBD1
CASSLGGAEAFF
TGTGCCAGCAGTTTAGGGGGCGCTGAAGCTTTCTTT
>TRBJ1-6|TRBV5-1|14|NA
CASSPGWQNSPLHF
TGCGCCAGCAGCCCGGGTTGGCAGAATTCACCCCTCCACTTT
>TRBJ1-5|TRBV30|13|NA
CAWRGGGNQPQHF
TGTGCCTGGAGAGGGGGGGGGAATCAGCCCCAGCATTTT